The T cell receptor beta chain described here comes from a study of beta chain features in type 1 diabetes. General study points: Type 1 diabetes patients had moderately but significantly shorter TCRB CDR3s in all four CD4+ subsets.

A few counts support this clone. Antigen unknown. V dropped 3 bases and J dropped 2; count of bases not matched to a gene: 8. This CDR3 comprises 16 residues. Germline V lookup: CDR1 KGHSH, CDR2 LQKENI. The isolated RNA, all of it, was reverse transcribed, so expressed TCRB transcripts were what got sequenced. The assay was immunoSEQ multiplex PCR, and TCRdb's table has in-frame clones only and misses some. This table holds 640,000 or so clones, around 15% found once. The TCR sequence derives from a man in his late teens or twenties with type 1 diabetes. Sequencing input: naive CD4+ T cells from blood. V gene TRBV18 combines with J gene TRBJ1-1; TRBD1 agrees at 8 bases. CDR3 in DNA: TGTGCCAGCTCACCCCTGACAGGGGACCCAAACACTGAAGCTTTCTTT. Translating it yields CASSPLTGDPNTEAFF. Drawing the rest from reference TRBV18 and TRBJ1-1, the complete variable domain is NAGVMQNPRHLVRRRGQEARLRCSPMKGHSHVYWYRQLPEEGLKFMVYLQKENIIDESGMPKERFSAEFPKEGPSILRIQQVVRGDSAAYFCASSPLTGDPNTEAFFGQGTRLTVV.